One TCR beta chain is described in this entry. Its antigen is still unknown. This table comes from immunoSEQ multiplex PCR, and its TCRdb copy is limited to in-frame clones, with some not included. The data hold 85,000 to 100,000 clones, with roughly 90% observed a single time. This entry is derived from a study of a mutant IDH1 vaccine in newly diagnosed glioma. At the level of the study: Patients previously underwent radiotherapy, temozolomide, or both, and most underwent both.

Time point of the sample: baseline, week 1 (first vaccination visit). The treatment was: pre-vaccination baseline after standard-of-care therapy. Newly diagnosed WHO grade 3 or 4 IDH1-mutant, ATRX-lost astrocytomas were identified in the donors. Study results and limitations: The authors found pseudoprogression apparently unrelated to changes in top peripheral T cell clonotypes. Altogether, 93.3% of patients exhibited vaccine-induced immune responses.

The CDR3 totals 13 residues. Trimming removed 7 bases at V and 0 bases at J, with 9 bases between. The germline CDR1 and CDR2 sequences are SGHNT and YYREEE (reference sequence). The chain uses TRBV5-4 and TRBJ2-3, with D unresolved. The material was PBMCs, obtained from a glioma patient treated with radiotherapy, temozolomide or both. This receptor was obtained from a woman aged 50 to 60 with glioma. The CDR3 loop reads CASSRDSTDTQYF. CDR3 bases: TGTGCCAGCTCCAGAGATAGCACAGATACGCAGTATTTT. The whole variable domain, remainder taken from reference TRBV5-4 and TRBJ2-3, is ETGVTQSPTHLIKTRGQQVTLRCSSQSGHNTVSWYQQALGQGPQFIFQYYREEENGRGNFPPRFSGLQFPNYSSELNVNALELDDSALYLCASSRDSTDTQYFGPGTRLTVL.